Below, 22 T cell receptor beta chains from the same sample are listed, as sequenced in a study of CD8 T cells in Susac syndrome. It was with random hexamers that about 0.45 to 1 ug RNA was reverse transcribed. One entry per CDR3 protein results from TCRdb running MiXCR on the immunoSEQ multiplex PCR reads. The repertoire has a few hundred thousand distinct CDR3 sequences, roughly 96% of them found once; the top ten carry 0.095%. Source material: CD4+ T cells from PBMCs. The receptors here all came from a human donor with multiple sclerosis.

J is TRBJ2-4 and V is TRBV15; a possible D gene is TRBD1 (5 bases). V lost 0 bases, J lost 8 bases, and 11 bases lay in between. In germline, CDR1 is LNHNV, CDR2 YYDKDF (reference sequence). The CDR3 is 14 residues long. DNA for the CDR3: TGTGCCACCAGCAGAGAAGGGGTGTGGGACATTCAGTACTTC. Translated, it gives CATSREGVWDIQYF. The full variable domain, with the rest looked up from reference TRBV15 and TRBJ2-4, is DAMVIQNPRYQVTQFGKPVTLSCSQTLNHNVMYWYQQKSSQAPKLLFHYYDKDFNNEADTPDNFQSRRPNTSFCFLDIRSPGLGDTAMYLCATSREGVWDIQYFGAGTRLSVL.

The CDR3 nucleotides read TGTGCCAGCAGCCCCCGGGCTGGCAGATCCTACGAGCAGTACTTC. This codes for CASSPRAGRSYEQYF. The chain uses TRBV3-1 and TRBJ2-7; no clear D gene. Germline V gene lookup returns CDR1 LGHDT and CDR2 YNNKEL (reference sequence). CDR3 size: 15 residues. Trimming took off 4 bases at V and 1 base at J, with 14 bases between the two ends.

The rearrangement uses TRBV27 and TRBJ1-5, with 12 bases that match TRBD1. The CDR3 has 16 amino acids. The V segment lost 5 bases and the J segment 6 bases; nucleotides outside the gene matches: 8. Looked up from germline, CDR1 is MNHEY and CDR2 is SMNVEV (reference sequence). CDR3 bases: TGTGCCAGCAGTCGAAGCGGGACAGGGGGCCTTCAGCCCCAGCATTTT. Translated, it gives CASSRSGTGGLQPQHF.

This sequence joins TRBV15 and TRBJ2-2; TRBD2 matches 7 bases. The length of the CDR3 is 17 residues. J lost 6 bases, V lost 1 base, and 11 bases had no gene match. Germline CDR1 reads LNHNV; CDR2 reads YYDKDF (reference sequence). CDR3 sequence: CATSRGRGISGPGELFF. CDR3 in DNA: TGTGCCACCAGCAGAGGGCGGGGGATCAGCGGTCCCGGGGAGCTGTTTTTT. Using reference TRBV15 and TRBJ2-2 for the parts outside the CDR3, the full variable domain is DAMVIQNPRYQVTQFGKPVTLSCSQTLNHNVMYWYQQKSSQAPKLLFHYYDKDFNNEADTPDNFQSRRPNTSFCFLDIRSPGLGDTAMYLCATSRGRGISGPGELFFGEGSRLTVL.

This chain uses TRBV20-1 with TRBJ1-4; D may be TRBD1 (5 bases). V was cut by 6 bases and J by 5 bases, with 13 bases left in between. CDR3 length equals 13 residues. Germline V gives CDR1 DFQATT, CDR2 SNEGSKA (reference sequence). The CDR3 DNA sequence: TGCAGTGCCGATGTGGGGGGGAATGAAAAACTGTTTTTT. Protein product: CSADVGGNEKLFF.

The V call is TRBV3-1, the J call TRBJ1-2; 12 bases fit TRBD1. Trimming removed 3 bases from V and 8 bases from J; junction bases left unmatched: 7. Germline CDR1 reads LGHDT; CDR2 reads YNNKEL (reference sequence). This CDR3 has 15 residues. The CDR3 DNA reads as TGTGCCAGCAGCCATTGGGGACAGGGGGCTGTAGGCTACACCTTC. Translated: CASSHWGQGAVGYTF.

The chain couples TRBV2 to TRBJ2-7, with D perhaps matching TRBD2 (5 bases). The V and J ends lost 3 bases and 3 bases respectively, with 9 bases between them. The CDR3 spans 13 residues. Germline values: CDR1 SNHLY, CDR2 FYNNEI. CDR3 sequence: CASSEDSGYEQYF. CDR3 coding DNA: TGTGCCAGCAGTGAGGACTCCGGCTACGAGCAGTACTTC. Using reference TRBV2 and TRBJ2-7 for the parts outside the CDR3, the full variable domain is EPEVTQTPSHQVTQMGQEVILRCVPISNHLYFYWYRQILGQKVEFLVSFYNNEISEKSEIFDDQFSVERPDGSNFTLKIRSTKLEDSAMYFCASSEDSGYEQYFGPGTRLTVT.

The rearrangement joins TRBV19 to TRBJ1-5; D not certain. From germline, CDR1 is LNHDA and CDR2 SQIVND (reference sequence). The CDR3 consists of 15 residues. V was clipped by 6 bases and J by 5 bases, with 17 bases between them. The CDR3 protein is CASRPGSEVYQPQHF. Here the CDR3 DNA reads TGTGCCAGTAGGCCGGGGTCCGAGGTCTATCAGCCCCAGCATTTT.

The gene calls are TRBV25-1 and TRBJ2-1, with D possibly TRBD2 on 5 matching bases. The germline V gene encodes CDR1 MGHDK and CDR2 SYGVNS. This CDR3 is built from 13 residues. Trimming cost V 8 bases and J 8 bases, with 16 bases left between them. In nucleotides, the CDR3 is TGTGCCAGCTCGGAGGTAGCGCCCCATGAGCAGTTCTTC. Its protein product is CASSEVAPHEQFF. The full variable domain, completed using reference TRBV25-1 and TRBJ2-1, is EADIYQTPRYLVIGTGKKITLECSQTMGHDKMYWYQQDPGMELHLIHYSYGVNSTEKGDLSSESTVSRIRTEHFPLTLESARPSHTSQYLCASSEVAPHEQFFGPGTRLTVL.

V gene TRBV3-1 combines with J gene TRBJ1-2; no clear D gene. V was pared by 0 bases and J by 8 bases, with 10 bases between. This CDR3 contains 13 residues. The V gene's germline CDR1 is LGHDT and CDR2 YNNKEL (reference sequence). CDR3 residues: CASSQDVVQGYTF. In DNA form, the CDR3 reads TGTGCCAGCAGCCAAGATGTAGTACAAGGCTACACCTTC.

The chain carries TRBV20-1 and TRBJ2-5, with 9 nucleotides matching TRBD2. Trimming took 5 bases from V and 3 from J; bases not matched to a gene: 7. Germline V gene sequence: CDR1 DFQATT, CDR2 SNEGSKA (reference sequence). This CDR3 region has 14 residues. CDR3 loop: CSAGPGTSKETQYF. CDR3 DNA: TGCAGTGCTGGACCTGGGACTAGCAAAGAGACCCAGTACTTC.

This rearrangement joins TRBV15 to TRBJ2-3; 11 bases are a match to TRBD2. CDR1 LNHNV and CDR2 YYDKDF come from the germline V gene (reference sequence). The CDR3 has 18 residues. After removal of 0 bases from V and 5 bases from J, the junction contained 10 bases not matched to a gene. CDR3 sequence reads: CATSRDPPLAGGGDTQYF. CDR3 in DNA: TGTGCCACCAGCAGAGATCCCCCGCTAGCGGGGGGTGGAGATACGCAGTATTTT.

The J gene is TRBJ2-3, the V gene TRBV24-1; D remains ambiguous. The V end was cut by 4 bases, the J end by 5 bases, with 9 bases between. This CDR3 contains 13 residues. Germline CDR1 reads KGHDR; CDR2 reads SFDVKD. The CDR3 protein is CATSDRALDTQYF. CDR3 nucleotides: TGTGCCACCAGTGACCGGGCCTTAGATACGCAGTATTTT.

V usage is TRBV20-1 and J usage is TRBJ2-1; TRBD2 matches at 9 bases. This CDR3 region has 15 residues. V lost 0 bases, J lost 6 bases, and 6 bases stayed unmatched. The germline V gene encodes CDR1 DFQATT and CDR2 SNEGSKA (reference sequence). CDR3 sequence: CSAREGLAPRNEQFF. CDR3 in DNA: TGCAGTGCTAGAGAGGGACTAGCACCACGCAATGAGCAGTTCTTC.

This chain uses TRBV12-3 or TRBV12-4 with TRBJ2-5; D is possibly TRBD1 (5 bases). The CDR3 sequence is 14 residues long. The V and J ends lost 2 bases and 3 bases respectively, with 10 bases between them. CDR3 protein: CASSLLRREETQYF. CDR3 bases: TGTGCCAGCAGTTTACTTCGCAGGGAAGAGACCCAGTACTTC.

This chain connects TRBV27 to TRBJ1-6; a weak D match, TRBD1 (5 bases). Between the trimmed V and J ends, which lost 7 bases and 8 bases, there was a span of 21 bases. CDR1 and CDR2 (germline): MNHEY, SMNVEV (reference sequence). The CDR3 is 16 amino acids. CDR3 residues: CASTSLWRGGDSPLHF. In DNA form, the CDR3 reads TGTGCCAGCACCTCATTGTGGCGGGGGGGTGATTCACCCCTCCACTTT.

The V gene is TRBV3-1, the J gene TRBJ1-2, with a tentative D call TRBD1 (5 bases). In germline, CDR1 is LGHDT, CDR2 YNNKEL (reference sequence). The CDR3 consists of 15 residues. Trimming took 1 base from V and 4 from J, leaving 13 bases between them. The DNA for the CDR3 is TGTGCCAGCAGCCAAGGGGGGAGATGGAGCTATGGCTACACCTTC. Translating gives CASSQGGRWSYGYTF.

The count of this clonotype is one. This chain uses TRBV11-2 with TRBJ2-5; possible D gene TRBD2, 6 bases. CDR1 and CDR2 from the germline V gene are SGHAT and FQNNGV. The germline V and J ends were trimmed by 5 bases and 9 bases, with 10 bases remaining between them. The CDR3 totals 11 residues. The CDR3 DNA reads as TGTGCCAGCAGCACCGGGGGTGCCCAGTACTTC. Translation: CASSTGGAQYF.

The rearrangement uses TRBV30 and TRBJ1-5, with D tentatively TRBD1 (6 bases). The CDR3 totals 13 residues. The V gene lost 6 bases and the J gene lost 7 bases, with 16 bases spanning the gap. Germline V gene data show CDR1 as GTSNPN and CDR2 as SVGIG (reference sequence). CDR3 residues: CACRGPGGQPQHF. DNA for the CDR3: TGTGCCTGCAGGGGACCGGGTGGGCAGCCCCAGCATTTT.

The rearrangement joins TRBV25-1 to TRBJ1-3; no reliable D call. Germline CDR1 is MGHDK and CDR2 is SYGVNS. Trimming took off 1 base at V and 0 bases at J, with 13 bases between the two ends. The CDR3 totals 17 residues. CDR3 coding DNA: TGTGCCAGCAGTGAATTCCCGGACTCCAGCTCTGGAAACACCATATATTTT. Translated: CASSEFPDSSSGNTIYF.

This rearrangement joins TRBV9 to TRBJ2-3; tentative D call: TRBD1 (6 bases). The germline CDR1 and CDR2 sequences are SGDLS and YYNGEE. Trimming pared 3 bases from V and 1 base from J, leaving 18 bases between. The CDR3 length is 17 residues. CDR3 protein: CASSGRTVSGGTDTQYF. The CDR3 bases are TGTGCCAGCAGCGGCCGGACAGTTTCCGGGGGCACAGATACGCAGTATTTT.

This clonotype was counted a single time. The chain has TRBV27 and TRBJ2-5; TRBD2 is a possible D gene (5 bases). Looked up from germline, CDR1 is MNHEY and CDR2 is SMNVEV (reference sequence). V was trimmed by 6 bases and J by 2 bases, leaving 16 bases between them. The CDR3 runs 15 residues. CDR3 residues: CASSPRGGGQETQYF. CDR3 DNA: TGTGCCAGCAGCCCTCGGGGTGGTGGGCAAGAGACCCAGTACTTC.